These 31 T cell receptor beta chains were all obtained from the same sample, sequenced in a study of T cells after yellow fever vaccination. A single record per CDR3 protein comes from TCRdb applying MiXCR to the 5' RACE reads. Counted here are about 340,000 distinct CDR3 sequences, 8.7% occurring once; the ten biggest clones make up about 20%. This material consisted of PBMCs, taken on the day of the first yellow fever vaccination. The receptors shown here come from a man between 18 and 29 years old who received the YFV17D yellow fever vaccine.

The rearrangement links TRBV2 to TRBJ2-1; D gene unclear. The CDR3 runs to 11 residues. Trimming stripped 1 base from V and 10 bases from J, with 5 bases between. Germline lookup yields CDR1 SNHLY and CDR2 FYNNEI. CDR3 protein: CASSEGLEQFF. CDR3 bases: TGTGCCAGCAGTGAAGGGCTGGAGCAGTTCTTC.

This clonotype has just one count. As the CDR3 is not closed by the conserved phenylalanine or tryptophan, this likely results from a read error. The genes are TRBV29-1 and TRBJ1-2, with a possible D match to TRBD1 (6 bases). The germline V and J ends were trimmed by 1 base and 6 bases, with 24 bases remaining between them. Per the germline V gene, CDR1 is SQVTM and CDR2 is ANQGSEA. There are 17 residues in the CDR3. CDR3 coding DNA: TGCAGCGTTGAAGGGGTGGATGGGGGCCGTCTATTAGATGGCTACACCCTC. This gives the protein CSVEGVDGGRLLDGYTL.

The chain joins TRBV28 to TRBJ1-4, with 9 bases lining up with TRBD1. Germline CDR1 MDHEN, CDR2 SYDVKM. This CDR3 is built from 14 residues. Germline trimming cut 6 bases from V and 8 bases from J; bases unmatched to any gene: 7. The CDR3 spells CASRRTGVREKLFF. The CDR3 region has the DNA TGTGCCAGCAGAAGGACAGGGGTGCGGGAAAAACTGTTTTTT.

This clonotype occurred many times. V gene TRBV4-2 combines with J gene TRBJ2-7, with D unresolved. Trimming pared 4 bases from V and 0 bases from J, leaving 16 bases between. Germline CDR1 is LGHNA and CDR2 is YNFKEQ. The CDR3 is 16 residues long. CDR3 sequence (DNA): TGTGCCAGCAGCCCGTGGGGTGGGGAAAGCTCCTACGAGCAGTACTTC. Translation: CASSPWGGESSYEQYF.

This clonotype was observed a few times. This rearrangement joins TRBV12-3 or TRBV12-4 to TRBJ2-7; D might be TRBD1 (6 bases). This CDR3 spans 14 amino acids. V lost 4 bases, J lost 5 bases, and 15 bases lay in between. CDR3 sequence (DNA): TGTGCCAGCAGTTCCAACAGGGAGTCCCACGAGCAGTACTTC. Translating it yields CASSSNRESHEQYF.

This clonotype has only a few counts. The chain uses TRBV6-2 or TRBV6-3 and TRBJ2-6, with D maybe TRBD2 (5 bases). Trimming removed 6 bases at V and 0 bases at J, with 9 bases between. The CDR3 sequence is 15 residues long. Per germline, CDR1 MNHEY and CDR2 SVGEGT. The CDR3 sequence is CASRMGASGANVLTF. The CDR3 region has the DNA TGTGCCAGCAGAATGGGAGCCTCTGGGGCCAACGTCCTGACTTTC.

The CDR3 DNA follows: TGTGCCAGCAGCTCGCCAACCTACTACAATGAGCAGTTCTTC. It codes for CASSSPTYYNEQFF. The rearrangement uses TRBV7-2 and TRBJ2-1, with unresolved D. The V end lost 4 bases, the J end lost 3 bases, and 10 bases lay between the germline ends. This CDR3 has 14 residues. CDR1 is SGHTA, CDR2 FQGNSA, per germline.

This clonotype was observed many times. This chain connects TRBV12-3 or TRBV12-4 to TRBJ1-3; D gene unclear. V was shortened by 3 bases and J by 2 bases, with 5 bases between the two germline ends. This CDR3 is built from 13 residues. CDR3 sequence (DNA): TGTGCCAGCAGTTTTGGGGCTGGAAACACCATATATTTT. Its translation: CASSFGAGNTIYF.

This clonotype was found a few times. This sequence joins TRBV20-1 and TRBJ2-3; a possible D gene is TRBD1 (7 bases). The CDR3 runs to 18 residues. Deletions cut 3 bases from V and 0 bases from J, with 22 bases between. CDR1 is DFQATT, CDR2 SNEGSKA, per germline (reference sequence). This CDR3 is CSARRGGGANFSTDTQYF. The CDR3, as DNA: TGCAGTGCTAGGAGAGGAGGGGGCGCAAACTTTAGCACAGATACGCAGTATTTT.

The chain recombines TRBV6-6 with TRBJ1-2; 9 bases agree with TRBD1. The germline V gene has CDR1 MNHNY and CDR2 SVGAGI (reference sequence). With 4 bases clipped from V and 11 bases from J, the junction kept 8 bases outside the gene matches. CDR3 length: 13 amino acids. The CDR3 DNA reads as TGTGCCAGCAGTTTAGGACAGGGGACCGGATACACCTTC. As protein: CASSLGQGTGYTF.

This clonotype was seen more than once but under ten times. The chain joins TRBV10-2 to TRBJ2-2; TRBD2 is a possible D gene (6 bases). Trimming removed 5 bases from V and 2 bases from J, with 15 bases in between. Germline V gene data show CDR1 as WSHSY and CDR2 as SAAADI. This CDR3 has 16 amino acids. For the CDR3, the DNA is TGCGCCAGCAGTAATGGGGACTCCATTAACACCGGGGAGCTGTTTTTT. Translating gives CASSNGDSINTGELFF.

This clonotype was observed at least ten times. The limits of the CDR3 on the DNA are not certain, so only TCRdb's listed CDR3 is given. The chain employs TRBV21-1 and TRBJ2-1; the D segment call TRBD2 is taken from the table without a DNA check. TRBV21-1 has pseudogene status. The CDR3 comprises 14 residues, both ends counted. The CDR3 is CASFGGGSYNEQFF.

Only a few counts were recorded for this clonotype. This chain connects TRBV28 to TRBJ2-5, with 8 nucleotides matching TRBD1. This CDR3 comprises 14 residues. CDR1 is MDHEN and CDR2 is SYDVKM in the germline V gene. The junction had 6 bases not matched to a gene; V was cut back by 4 bases and J by 5 bases. The CDR3 spells CASSSPDREETQYF. The CDR3 DNA sequence: TGTGCCAGCAGTTCACCGGACAGGGAGGAGACCCAGTACTTC. The whole variable domain, filled in from reference TRBV28 and TRBJ2-5, reads DVKVTQSSRYLVKRTGEKVFLECVQDMDHENMFWYRQDPGLGLRLIYFSYDVKMKEKGDIPEGYSVSREKKERFSLILESASTNQTSMYLCASSSPDREETQYFGPGTRLLVL.

This clonotype appeared a few times. The gene calls are TRBV7-2 and TRBJ2-3; TRBD1 aligns across 11 bases. CDR1 is SGHTA and CDR2 is FQGNSA in the germline V gene. The junction had 7 bases not matched to a gene; V was cut back by 1 base and J by 10 bases. The CDR3 has 15 amino acids. In DNA form, the CDR3 reads TGTGCCAGCAGCTTAGGGCAGGGGACAGGGGGGGCGCAGTATTTT. It yields the protein CASSLGQGTGGAQYF.

This clonotype was recorded a few times. V usage is TRBV5-1 and J usage is TRBJ1-1; D not resolved. The CDR3 length is 13 residues. V was pared by 2 bases and J by 2 bases, with 7 bases between. Germline assignment: CDR1 SGHRS and CDR2 YFSETQ. In DNA, the CDR3 is TGCGCCAGCAGCTTCGTGGGTAACACTGAAGCTTTCTTT. Translating gives CASSFVGNTEAFF.

This clonotype was found many times. The chain has TRBV4-2 and TRBJ2-5, with 10 bases fitting TRBD2. With V trimmed by 2 bases and J by 5 bases, 8 bases remained unmatched. The germline V gene has CDR1 LGHNA and CDR2 YNFKEQ. The CDR3 contains 16 residues. In DNA form, the CDR3 reads TGTGCCAGCAGCCAATTGAGCGGGGGGGCCGCCGAGACCCAGTACTTC. It yields the protein CASSQLSGGAAETQYF.

This clonotype was detected only a few times. This sequence joins TRBV5-1 and TRBJ2-5; D is undetermined. V lost 3 bases and J lost 5, with 11 bases in between. Germline values: CDR1 SGHRS, CDR2 YFSETQ. This CDR3 has 13 amino acids. The CDR3 here is CASSSLGPETQYF. CDR3 coding DNA: TGCGCCAGCAGCTCCCTAGGACCCGAGACCCAGTACTTC.

This clonotype occurred many times. The gene calls are TRBV28 and TRBJ2-2, with D possibly TRBD1 on 5 matching bases. The CDR3 is made up of 18 amino acids. CDR1 MDHEN and CDR2 SYDVKM come from the germline V gene. The V end lost 7 bases, the J end lost 4 bases, and 25 bases lay between the germline ends. The CDR3 nucleotides are TGTGCCAGCAACCCCCTTCTAGGGGCGCCGCTCCTCACCGGGGAGCTGTTTTTT. It is translated as CASNPLLGAPLLTGELFF.

This clonotype was observed a handful of times. This sequence joins TRBV3-1 and TRBJ2-5, with 8 positions matching TRBD2. The CDR3 extends over 16 amino acids. The germline V gene has CDR1 LGHDT and CDR2 YNNKEL (reference sequence). Trimming took 0 bases from V and 3 from J; bases not matched to a gene: 6. The DNA for the CDR3 is TGTGCCAGCAGCCAAGAAACTAGCGGAGGGGAAGAGACCCAGTACTTC. Its protein product is CASSQETSGGEETQYF.

The V call is TRBV12-3 or TRBV12-4, the J call TRBJ1-1; the D is unclear. Trimming stripped 5 bases from V and 3 bases from J, with 10 bases between. The CDR3 sequence is 13 residues long. CDR3 coding DNA: TGTGCCAGCAGTCACGGCAGTTACACTGAAGCTTTCTTT. It encodes CASSHGSYTEAFF.

A word on this clonotype: At one boundary the junction diverges from the germline segment, which might be a read error. The V call is TRBV6-2 or TRBV6-3, the J call TRBJ2-5; a weak D match, TRBD2 (6 bases). CDR1 and CDR2 from the germline V gene are MNHEY and SVGEGT. There are 14 residues in the CDR3. CDR3 sequence (DNA): TGTGCCAGCACCACGGGGGACGGCCAAGAGACCCCGTACTTC. It yields the protein CASTTGDGQETPYF.

This clonotype has a handful of counts. The chain combines TRBV10-3 with TRBJ2-4; either TRBD1 or TRBD2 may fit D (5 bases each). CDR1 and CDR2 from the germline V gene are ENHRY and SYGVKD. The germline V and J ends were trimmed by 4 bases and 7 bases, with 17 bases remaining between them. The CDR3 is 15 residues long. Here the CDR3 reads CAISGGEGVGNIQYF. CDR3 nucleotide sequence: TGTGCCATCAGTGGAGGGGAAGGCGTCGGGAACATTCAGTACTTC.

The V call is TRBV9, the J call TRBJ1-1, with D unresolved. Germline CDR1 SGDLS, CDR2 YYNGEE. V was pared by 0 bases and J by 1 base, with 10 bases between. The CDR3 spans 15 residues. This CDR3 is CASSVGHGPNTEAFF. In DNA form, the CDR3 reads TGTGCCAGCAGCGTAGGGCACGGACCGAACACTGAAGCTTTCTTT.

This chain uses TRBV7-3 with TRBJ1-4; no definite D call. The CDR3 runs 12 residues. V was cut by 7 bases and J by 8 bases, with 11 bases left in between. Per germline, CDR1 SGHTA and CDR2 FQGTGA. Here the CDR3 DNA reads TGTGCCAGCACGTCGCCGGAGGAAAAACTGTTTTTT. Residues: CASTSPEEKLFF.

J is TRBJ2-7 and V is TRBV3-1; no clear D. The CDR3 runs 14 residues. Germline assignment: CDR1 LGHDT and CDR2 YNNKEL (reference sequence). V was trimmed by 3 bases and J by 0 bases, leaving 9 bases between them. CDR3: CASSHSPSSYEQYV. The CDR3 nucleotides are TGTGCCAGCAGCCATAGCCCCAGCTCCTACGAGCAGTACGTC.

The chain employs TRBV5-4 and TRBJ2-3, with TRBD2 identical over 7 bases. CDR3 length equals 15 residues. Germline V CDR1 and CDR2: SGHNT, YYREEE (reference sequence). Unmatched junction bases numbered 11, after V lost 4 bases and J lost 6 bases. This CDR3 reads CASSPGGGFMDTQYF. CDR3 coding DNA: TGTGCCAGCAGCCCGGGCGGGGGTTTCATGGATACGCAGTATTTT.

This clonotype was counted a few times. This sequence joins TRBV6-5 and TRBJ1-2, with 8 bases matching TRBD1. CDR3 size: 15 residues. The germline V gene has CDR1 MNHEY and CDR2 SVGAGI. V lost 2 bases, J lost 2 bases, and 4 bases stayed unmatched. CDR3 sequence reads: CASSYQGALNYGYTF. The CDR3 nucleotides are TGTGCCAGCAGTTACCAGGGGGCCTTAAACTATGGCTACACCTTC.

The rearrangement links TRBV2 to TRBJ2-3; 7 bases line up with TRBD2. V lost 7 bases, J lost 3 bases, and 4 bases stayed unmatched. CDR3 size: 13 residues. In germline, CDR1 is SNHLY, CDR2 FYNNEI. The DNA for the CDR3 is TGTGCCAGCATATGGCGGGGGACAGATACGCAGTATTTT. Amino acid sequence: CASIWRGTDTQYF.

This clonotype turned up a few times. V usage is TRBV5-1 and J usage is TRBJ2-4; 11 nucleotides align to TRBD2. Germline lookup yields CDR1 SGHRS and CDR2 YFSETQ. The ends lost 3 bases at V and 0 bases at J; junction bases unmatched: 5. The CDR3 has 17 residues. The chain's CDR3 is CASSSTTSGAAKNIQYF. The CDR3 nucleotides read TGCGCCAGCAGCTCGACGACTAGCGGGGCAGCCAAAAACATTCAGTACTTC.

The rearrangement uses TRBV10-3 and TRBJ2-7; a weak D match, TRBD1 (5 bases). V lost 2 bases to trimming and J lost 5 bases, with 19 bases between them. The CDR3 length is 16 residues. CDR1 and CDR2 from the germline V gene are ENHRY and SYGVKD. CDR3 sequence: CAISEDGRVGRDEQYV. For the CDR3, the DNA is TGTGCCATCAGTGAGGACGGCAGGGTGGGAAGGGACGAGCAGTACGTC.

This chain uses TRBV7-9 with TRBJ2-7; D may correspond to TRBD1 or TRBD2 (6 bases each). V was pared by 5 bases and J by 2 bases, with 22 bases between. Germline V gene data show CDR1 as SEHNR and CDR2 as FQNEAQ (reference sequence). The CDR3 loop spans 17 amino acids. CDR3 protein: CASSLGGIGSKTYEQYF. As DNA, the CDR3 is TGTGCCAGCAGCCTAGGGGGGATAGGCTCAAAAACCTACGAGCAGTACTTC.